The T cell receptor (beta chain) under discussion was sequenced for a study of T cell responses to AZD1222 COVID-19 vaccine. Study-wide results and limits: The peak T cell response came first, and repertoires were sampled only after it.

The protocol was immunoSEQ multiplex PCR, while the TCRdb copy is restricted to in-frame clones and leaves out a portion. The sample lists around 180,000 clones, 92% seen once, with over 9.5% in the top ten. Of note for this clone: Antigen specificity is unknown.

Germline values: CDR1 SGHDN, CDR2 FVKESK. The CDR3 spans 13 residues. V dropped 3 bases and J dropped 5 bases, with 7 bases sitting between them. This TCR was recovered from an adult in good health. This chain links TRBV14 with TRBJ2-2; D gene unclear. This sample comprised peripheral blood, obtained on day 0 of AZD1222 vaccination. The CDR3 reads CASSQPGTGELFF. CDR3 nucleotides: TGTGCCAGCAGCCAGCCCGGGACCGGGGAGCTGTTTTTT.